A selection of T cell receptor beta chains follows, all from one sample in a study of cytomegalovirus exposure and HLA in healthy donors. Using immunoSEQ multiplex PCR, the repertoire was profiled, and TCRdb retains in-frame clones only, with some absent. The data contain fewer than 200,000 clones, approximately 80% of them seen just once; the ten biggest clones take up 3.7%. Input material: PBMCs. The source is a man aged 30 to 39 in good health and CMV-seropositive. Both conserved end residues are part of each CDR3. Fields, in order: clone size, D gene, J gene, V gene, CDR3 DNA, CDR3 protein. A D gene is named only where the DNA matches it firmly. Not every row has a clone size; where given, it reads once, few, many or a size class.

>few|.|TRBJ1-1|TRBV7-9
TGTGCCAGCAGCCTCCAAACACAGGGAAACACTGAAGCTTTCTTT
CASSLQTQGNTEAFF
>few|.|TRBJ2-7|TRBV18
TGTGCCAGCTCACCAAGCTCGACAGATTCCTACGAGCAGTACTTC
CASSPSSTDSYEQYF
>.|.|TRBJ2-7|TRBV10-3
TGTGCCATCAGTGACACAGGGACCTCCTACGAGCAGTACTTC
CAISDTGTSYEQYF
>.|TRBD1|TRBJ2-7|TRBV18
TGTGCCAGCTCACCAGGGGGACAGCCGTCCTACGAGCAGTACTTC
CASSPGGQPSYEQYF
>.|.|TRBJ2-5|TRBV5-1
TGCGCCAGCAGCATCTTAACTAGCCACCAAGAGACCCAGTACTTC
CASSILTSHQETQYF
>few|.|TRBJ1-5|TRBV5-1
TGCGCCAGCAGTACAGGGCCGGATAGCAATCAGCCCCAGCATTTT
CASSTGPDSNQPQHF
>.|TRBD2|TRBJ2-5|TRBV5-1
TGCGCCAGCAGCGGAGGACTAGCGGGGTGGGAGACCCAGTACTTC
CASSGGLAGWETQYF
>.|TRBD2|TRBJ2-7|TRBV5-4
TGTGCCAGCAGCTCCCACCCGGGGGGTAATGCCTACGAGCAGTACTTC
CASSSHPGGNAYEQYF
>.|TRBD1|TRBJ1-6|TRBV15
TGTGCCACCAGAGACAGGGAAAACGGTTCACCCCTCCACTTT
CATRDRENGSPLHF
>.|.|TRBJ2-2|TRBV10-3
TGTGCCATCAGTGACGCGGAAGACAGAGGGGAGCTGTTTTTT
CAISDAEDRGELFF
>.|TRBD2|TRBJ2-5|TRBV6-5
TGTGCCAGCAGTCAAACCGGACTAGCCCAAGAGACCCAGTACTTC
CASSQTGLAQETQYF
>.|TRBD2|TRBJ2-2|TRBV12-5
TGTGCTAGTGGTTTAGTTAGGGGACTAGCGGTGATTTCGCGGGGCACCGGGGAGCTGTTTTTT
CASGLVRGLAVISRGTGELFF
>.|.|TRBJ1-1|TRBV4-1
TGCGCCAGCAGCCAAGTAGTGAACACTGAAGCTTTCTTT
CASSQVVNTEAFF
>.|.|TRBJ2-2|TRBV9
TGTGCCAGCAGCCGGTTTGAGTCCGGGGAGCTGTTTTTT
CASSRFESGELFF
>.|TRBD1|TRBJ1-1|TRBV29-1
TGCAGCCCCCGCCGGACAGGTTTGTACACTGAAGCTTTCTTT
CSPRRTGLYTEAFF
>.|.|TRBJ1-4|TRBV9
TGTGCCAGCAGCGTAGGGGCCGGCCCTGAAAAACTGTTTTTT
CASSVGAGPEKLFF
>.|TRBD1|TRBJ1-2|TRBV11-2
TGTGCCAGCAGACCAAGACAGGGGGATTATAACTATGGCTACACCTTC
CASRPRQGDYNYGYTF
>.|TRBD2|TRBJ2-5|TRBV5-1
TGCGCCAGCAGCTTCCCTAGCGGGGAAGAGACCCAGTACTTC
CASSFPSGEETQYF
>few|TRBD1|TRBJ2-7|TRBV15
TGTGCCACCAGCGGGACAGCTACCTACGAGCAGTACTTC
CATSGTATYEQYF
>.|TRBD1|TRBJ1-5|TRBV28
TGTGCCAGCAGTGTAAGACAGGGGGATCAGCCCCAGCATTTT
CASSVRQGDQPQHF
>.|.|TRBJ2-5|TRBV5-6
TGTGCCAGCAGCTTGGAAGGGGTAGGCAGGGTCCAAGAGACCCAGTACTTC
CASSLEGVGRVQETQYF
>.|.|TRBJ1-1|TRBV7-9
TGTGCCAGCAGCTTTGACACGAACACTGAAGCTTTCTTT
CASSFDTNTEAFF
>few|TRBD2|TRBJ2-7|TRBV6-1
TGTGCCAGCAGTGGAAGAACTAGCGGGGGAGTCTGGTACGAGCAGTACTTC
CASSGRTSGGVWYEQYF
>.|TRBD1|TRBJ1-3|TRBV10-3
TGTGCCATCAGTGAATCGACAGGGTCTCGCACCATATATTTT
CAISESTGSRTIYF
>.|.|TRBJ1-2|TRBV6-1
TGTGCCAGCAATCCGGAGGGGCTCTATGGCTACACCTTC
CASNPEGLYGYTF
>.|TRBD1|TRBJ1-5|TRBV28
TGTGCCAGCAGCCGACGGACAGGGGCCTTTAGCAATCAGCCCCAGCATTTT
CASSRRTGAFSNQPQHF
>.|.|TRBJ2-7|TRBV11-1
TGTGCCAGCAGCTTATTCAGGGGCAGCACCTACGAGCAGTACTTC
CASSLFRGSTYEQYF
>.|TRBD1|TRBJ1-1|TRBV4-1
TGCGCCAGCAGCCAAGTTGGTCAGGGGGACACTGAAGCTTTCTTT
CASSQVGQGDTEAFF
>.|.|TRBJ2-4|TRBV7-3
TGTGCCAGCAGCTTAACGAGGGATTCGCTCGTCGCCAAAAACATTCAGTACTTC
CASSLTRDSLVAKNIQYF
>.|TRBD2|TRBJ2-3|TRBV9
TGTGCCAGCAGCGATCCTAGCGGCATCATGCTGAATACGCAGTATTTT
CASSDPSGIMLNTQYF
>.|TRBD1|TRBJ1-2|TRBV28
TGTGCCAGCAGTCCGGGACAGAGCGCCTATGGCTACACCTTC
CASSPGQSAYGYTF